These T cell receptor beta chains were read from a single sample in a study of early T cells in non-severe SARS-CoV-2 infection. Each CDR3 protein is one row after TCRdb ran MiXCR on the 5' RACE reads. This table has about 17,000 distinct CDR3 sequences, roughly 5% appearing once. The sample was whole blood. The source of these receptors is an adult who was a healthcare worker with PCR-confirmed SARS-CoV-2 infection or an uninfected control (not recorded which). Both conserved end residues are part of each CDR3. D genes are given only for firm matches. Rows may omit the clone size; those that give it use once, few, many or a size class.

.	TRBV20-1	medium-sized	TRBJ2-1	CSARDKGQVVYNEQFF	TGCAGTGCTAGAGATAAGGGCCAGGTAGTCTACAATGAGCAGTTCTTC
.	TRBV4-3	few	TRBJ2-3	CASSWSGGSTDTQYF	TGCGCCAGCAGCTGGAGTGGGGGGAGCACAGATACGCAGTATTTT
TRBD2	TRBV2	few	TRBJ2-2	CASSTGRAGSTGELFF	TGTGCCAGCTCCACCGGGAGGGCCGGCAGCACCGGGGAGCTGTTTTTT
.	TRBV5-4	few	TRBJ2-7	CATRGGSYEQYF	TGTGCCACCAGGGGAGGATCCTACGAGCAGTACTTC
TRBD2	TRBV4-1	few	TRBJ2-2	CASSQESAGAGELFF	TGCGCCAGCAGCCAAGAATCCGCGGGGGCCGGGGAGCTGTTTTTT
TRBD2	TRBV20-1	many	TRBJ2-1	CSAPPLTGTRVYNEQFF	TGCAGTGCTCCACCCCTGACCGGGACTAGAGTTTACAATGAGCAGTTCTTC
.	TRBV14	.	TRBJ1-1	CASSLSTEAFF	TGTGCCAGCAGCCTTAGCACTGAAGCTTTCTTT
.	TRBV28	.	TRBJ2-5	CASRLDMIQETQYF	TGTGCCAGCAGACTCGACATGATCCAAGAGACCCAGTACTTC
TRBD2	TRBV7-9	many	TRBJ2-1	CASSPVAGSKYNEQFF	TGTGCCAGCAGCCCCGTAGCGGGATCTAAGTACAATGAGCAGTTCTTC
TRBD2	TRBV20-1	medium-sized	TRBJ2-5	CSARSGRIGETQYF	TGCAGTGCTAGAAGCGGGAGAATTGGAGAGACCCAGTACTTC
TRBD1	TRBV29-1	many	TRBJ1-2	CSAVGQLKDGYTF	TGCAGCGCCGTGGGACAGCTCAAGGACGGCTACACCTTC
.	TRBV5-1	medium-sized	TRBJ1-1	CASSLGSTGTAEAFF	TGCGCCAGCAGCTTGGGGAGCACAGGGACGGCTGAAGCTTTCTTT
.	TRBV20-1	medium-sized	TRBJ2-3	CSAIGGGPTDTQYF	TGCAGTGCTATAGGTGGGGGACCTACAGATACGCAGTATTTT
TRBD2	TRBV9	many	TRBJ2-1	CASSPRLAGVRNEQFF	TGTGCCAGCAGCCCAAGACTAGCGGGAGTGCGCAATGAGCAGTTCTTC
.	TRBV5-4	few	TRBJ2-1	CASSWRENNEQFF	TGTGCCAGCAGCTGGAGGGAGAACAATGAGCAGTTCTTC
.	TRBV20-1	many	TRBJ1-2	CSARDQGPGYTF	TGCAGTGCTAGAGATCAAGGTCCTGGCTACACCTTC
TRBD1	TRBV11-2	many	TRBJ2-1	CASSTDREVNEQFF	TGTGCCAGCAGCACGGACAGGGAGGTCAATGAGCAGTTCTTC
.	TRBV3-1	many	TRBJ2-5	CASSQDRGSSFETQYF	TGTGCCAGCAGCCAAGATAGGGGATCCAGTTTCGAGACCCAGTACTTC
TRBD2	TRBV5-1	medium-sized	TRBJ2-3	CASSPRTSGSRDTQYF	TGCGCCAGCAGCCCCCGGACTAGCGGGAGCAGAGATACGCAGTATTTT
.	TRBV27	many	TRBJ2-1	CASSTQAGYNEQFF	TGTGCCAGCAGTACCCAGGCAGGGTACAATGAGCAGTTCTTC
.	TRBV15	many	TRBJ2-1	CATRPIRTASYNEQFF	TGTGCCACCAGACCCATTAGGACTGCCTCCTACAATGAGCAGTTCTTC
.	TRBV7-9	.	TRBJ2-6	CASSLSLEPGSSGANVLTF	TGTGCCAGCAGCTTAAGTTTGGAGCCAGGGAGCTCTGGGGCCAACGTCCTGACTTTC
.	TRBV7-2	many	TRBJ2-4	CASSLLGIQYF	TGTGCCAGCAGCTTACTGGGCATTCAGTACTTC
TRBD2	TRBV5-1	many	TRBJ2-2	CASSLTSGRATGELFF	TGCGCCAGCAGTTTGACTAGCGGGAGGGCCACAGGAGAGCTGTTTTTT
.	TRBV7-8	many	TRBJ2-1	CASSLVGARHNEQFF	TGTGCCAGCAGCTTAGTAGGGGCCAGGCACAATGAGCAGTTCTTC
.	TRBV7-2	medium-sized	TRBJ1-2	CASSLGSGGANYGYTF	TGTGCCAGCAGCTTAGGAAGCGGTGGGGCCAACTATGGCTACACCTTC
.	TRBV10-3	many	TRBJ2-1	CAISEDNEQFF	TGTGCCATCAGTGAGGACAATGAGCAGTTCTTC
TRBD1	TRBV28	few	TRBJ2-7	CASSGWGSAGQANYEQYF	TGTGCCAGCAGTGGATGGGGTTCCGCGGGACAGGCCAACTACGAGCAGTACTTC
.	TRBV12-3/TRBV12-4	medium-sized	TRBJ1-1	CASTVVSGGTEAFF	TGTGCCAGCACAGTAGTTAGTGGGGGGACAGAAGCTTTCTTT
.	TRBV29-1	many	TRBJ2-1	CSVGGVQGYNEQFF	TGCAGCGTTGGAGGGGTTCAGGGATACAATGAGCAGTTCTTC